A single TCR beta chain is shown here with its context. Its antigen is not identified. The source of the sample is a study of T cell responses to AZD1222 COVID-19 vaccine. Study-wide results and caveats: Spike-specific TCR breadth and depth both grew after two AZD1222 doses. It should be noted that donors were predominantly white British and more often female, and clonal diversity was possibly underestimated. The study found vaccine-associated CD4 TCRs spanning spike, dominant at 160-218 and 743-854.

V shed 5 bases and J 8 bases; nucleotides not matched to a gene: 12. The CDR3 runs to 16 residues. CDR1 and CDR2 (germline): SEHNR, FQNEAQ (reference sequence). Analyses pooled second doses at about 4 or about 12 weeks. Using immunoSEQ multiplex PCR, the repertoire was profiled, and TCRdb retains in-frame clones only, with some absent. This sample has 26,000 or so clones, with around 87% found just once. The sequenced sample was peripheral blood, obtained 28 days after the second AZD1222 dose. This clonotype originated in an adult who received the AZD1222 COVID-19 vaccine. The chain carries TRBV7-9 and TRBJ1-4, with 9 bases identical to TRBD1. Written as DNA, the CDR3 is TGTGCCAGCAGCAGTAATGGACAGGGGCAAAACGAAAAACTGTTTTTT. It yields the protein CASSSNGQGQNEKLFF.